The clone carrying this TCR delta chain occurred a few times. Its antigen is undetermined. This sample was included in a study of Vδ1+ human thymocytes. Study findings and constraints: Bulk repertoire data may be misinterpreted because of unexpected Vdelta2 sequences. Thymic TRG and TRD repertoires appeared highly polyclonal, with Gaussian CDR3 length distributions.

Sorted Vdelta1+ thymocytes were about 97% to 99.6% pure. The template was reverse-transcribed extracted RNA. Multiplex PCR used pooled V-gene forward primers and a constant-region reverse primer to amplify CDR3s. TCRdb reran clone calling via CATT on the multiplex PCR reads. The repertoire consists of about 25,000 delta-chain clones, with more than 6% occurring once and the leading ten covering about 1%. Per germline, CDR1 TSWWSYY and CDR2 QGS. The CDR3 consists of 19 residues. The junction had 14 bases not matched to a gene; V was cut back by 4 bases and J by 0 bases. This chain uses TRDV1 with TRDJ1, with 10 bases identical to TRDD3. The clonotype was recovered from a girl under three years old who had congenital heart surgery. The sample was Vdelta1+ gamma-delta thymocytes from the thymus. Subset reported: FACS-sorted CD3+ TCRalphabeta- TCRVdelta1+ TCRVdelta2- thymocytes. The CDR3 coding sequence is TGTGCTCTTGGGGTTCCTACTGGGGGATCAAGGGGCTACACCGATAAACTCATCTTT. Encoded protein: CALGVPTGGSRGYTDKLIF.